The clone carrying this T cell receptor (beta chain) was observed a few times. Its matching antigen is unknown. Trimming cost V 6 bases and J 8 bases, with 16 bases left between them. The CDR3 is made up of 12 amino acids. The germline CDR1 and CDR2 sequences are SQVTM and ANQGSEA. The record originates from a study of T-cell reconstitution after alpha-beta-depleted transplantation in children. General study results and limits: Surviving recipient T cells and thymic progenitors accounted for the high day-60 TCRbeta diversity observed in some patients. Alpha-beta T cells about two months after transplant reportedly derived from several hundred expanded graft clones.

The authors prepared the TCRbeta library with unique molecular identifiers. TCRdb re-analysed the PCR reads in MiXCR, keeping a single row per CDR3 protein. The data show about 110,000 distinct CDR3 sequences, approximately 6.6% seen once. The sample here was PBMCs, mostly from graft donor cells, taken 360 days after TCRalphabeta/CD19-depleted stem cell transplant. The rearrangement links TRBV29-1 to TRBJ1-2, with a weak D call TRBD1 (6 bases). The origin of this receptor is a male patient between 2 and 15 years old who had a stem cell transplant for acute lymphoblastic leukemia, so the T cells may come from the graft donor. CDR3 nucleotide sequence: TGCAGCGTCACCGGGACACCTCCGGGCTACACCTTC. As protein: CSVTGTPPGYTF.